This is a list of T cell receptor beta chains from one sample in a study of neoadjuvant anti-PD-1 for oral cavity cancer. This table comes from immunoSEQ multiplex PCR, and its TCRdb copy is limited to in-frame clones, with some not included. The sample lists 14,000 or so clones, approximately 69% seen once, with less than 3.5% in the top ten. The sequences come from PBMCs, collected after nivolumab (anti-PD-1) treatment. The receptors originated from a person between 35 and 79 years old with oral cavity squamous cell carcinoma. The conserved cysteine and the conserved F or W are not part of the CDR3 here. Fields, in order: V gene, J gene, D gene, CDR3 protein. A D gene is named only where the DNA matches it firmly.

TRBV2	TRBJ1-1	.	ASTDGRAATEAF
TRBV4-1	TRBJ2-1	TRBD2	ASSQEYKTSGSRSEQF
TRBV6-5	TRBJ1-2	.	ASTREGRGYT
TRBV6-1	TRBJ2-1	.	ASSERLSDEQF
TRBV27	TRBJ1-3	.	ASRNSGNTIY
TRBV28	TRBJ2-2	TRBD1	ASSLFSFSRGQMNTGELF
TRBV7-6	TRBJ2-5	TRBD2	ASSRLLAGGPGETQY
TRBV30	TRBJ2-7	TRBD2	AWSVLSSGTYEQY
TRBV10-3	TRBJ2-1	.	AISESMGSAGGNEQF
TRBV19	TRBJ2-4	.	ASSIDSSVNIQY
TRBV19	TRBJ2-7	TRBD1	ASSPPGTGSYEQY
TRBV9	TRBJ1-5	.	ASSPSGDQPQH
TRBV18	TRBJ2-5	TRBD2	ASSGTSVDQETQY
TRBV10-3	TRBJ1-2	.	AISRIDYGYT
TRBV11-2	TRBJ2-3	.	ASSLGTATDTQY
TRBV18	TRBJ2-1	TRBD2	ASSPLSGSGSNEQF
TRBV5-6	TRBJ2-1	.	ASSLGAALSYNEQF
TRBV7-9	TRBJ1-1	TRBD1	ASSPGQGMGTEAF
TRBV5-1	TRBJ2-1	.	ASSSEGGSLSSYNEQF
TRBV5-1	TRBJ2-1	TRBD2	ASSLGTLLAGAYNEQF
TRBV30	TRBJ2-4	TRBD1	AWISGTVSH
TRBV5-1	TRBJ1-1	.	ASSLAAVATNTEAF
TRBV9	TRBJ2-3	TRBD1	ASSRSGTGTDTQY
TRBV21-1	TRBJ1-2	.	ASSNRETGGRGYT
TRBV7-9	TRBJ2-5	.	ASSQDRSSGETQY
TRBV19	TRBJ2-3	.	AVAPDTQY
TRBV9	TRBJ2-1	.	ASSVDRQDEQF
TRBV30	TRBJ1-3	.	AWSTAGNTIY
TRBV29-1	TRBJ2-1	TRBD2	STRGAGVSYEQF
TRBV2	TRBJ2-7	TRBD1	ASSETGMFLSGQSSYEQY
TRBV28	TRBJ2-7	TRBD1	ASRAGQGAIYEQY
TRBV6-1	TRBJ2-3	.	ASSEIVATDTQY
TRBV7-2	TRBJ2-3	.	ASSLGVATDTQY
TRBV5-1	TRBJ2-3	.	ASSYYSTDTQY
TRBV2	TRBJ2-3	TRBD2	ASTPEPSGGTDTQY
TRBV9	TRBJ2-4	.	ASSVAAGDIQY
TRBV7-9	TRBJ2-7	.	ASSLAGTYEQY
TRBV27	TRBJ2-2	.	ASSFAVPNTGELF
TRBV7-6	TRBJ2-7	.	ASSAGGSSYEQY
TRBV10-3	TRBJ2-1	TRBD2	AISVSGRNEQF
TRBV19	TRBJ1-1	.	ASSPLNTEAF
TRBV9	TRBJ2-3	TRBD1	ASKGQTDTQY
TRBV7-2	TRBJ2-3	.	ASSLVGESTDTQY
TRBV2	TRBJ1-1	.	ASRAGRSTEAF
TRBV2	TRBJ1-2	.	ASSQRRDTPGPRGYT
TRBV10-2	TRBJ1-5	.	ASRALGYNQPQH
TRBV6-5	TRBJ2-4	.	ASKDSQSGIQY